A selection of T cell receptor beta chains follows, all from one sample in a study of blood T cell repertoires in COVID-19. Clones were read by immunoSEQ multiplex PCR, and TCRdb kept only the in-frame ones, dropping some. Of roughly 430,000 clones listed, 88% are singletons. Input material: PBMCs or T cells enriched from blood (not recorded which). The receptors stem from a woman between 40 and 55 years old with acute COVID-19. CDR3s include the opening cysteine and the closing phenylalanine or tryptophan. A D gene is named only where the DNA matches it firmly. The listing skips clone size in some rows; elsewhere it reads once, few, many or a size class.

CASRVRLDTDTQYF TGTGCCAGCAGGGTGAGACTAGACACAGATACGCAGTATTTT NA NA TRBJ2-3 TRBV2
CASSAGQPNTEAFF TGCGCCAGCAGCGCGGGACAGCCGAACACTGAAGCTTTCTTT NA TRBD1 TRBJ1-1 TRBV5-1
CAISSSRAEAFF TGTGCCATCAGTAGTTCTAGAGCTGAAGCTTTCTTT NA NA TRBJ1-1 TRBV10-3
CASSPGTGYTEAFF TGTGCCAGCTCACCAGGAACCGGGTACACTGAAGCTTTCTTT NA NA TRBJ1-1 TRBV18
CASSLGGQETQYF TGTGCCAGCAGCCTCGGGGGCCAAGAGACCCAGTACTTC NA NA TRBJ2-5 TRBV5-6
CASSQQGAYTEAFF TGCGCCAGCAGCCAGCAGGGGGCCTACACTGAAGCTTTCTTT NA TRBD1 TRBJ1-1 TRBV4-1
CSVEGWAANTEAFF TGCAGCGTTGAAGGGTGGGCAGCGAACACTGAAGCTTTCTTT NA NA TRBJ1-1 TRBV29-1
CASSPTAADDYGYTF TGTGCCAGCAGCCCCACAGCCGCCGATGACTATGGCTACACCTTC few NA TRBJ1-2 TRBV5-4
CASSLEGALNTGELFF TGTGCCAGCAGCTTAGAGGGGGCTCTGAACACCGGGGAGCTGTTTTTT NA TRBD1 TRBJ2-2 TRBV7-9
CASSETGYGYTF TGCGCCAGCAGCGAGACAGGCTATGGCTACACCTTC NA NA TRBJ1-2 TRBV5-1
CASSRDFGTEAFF TGTGCCAGCAGTAGGGACTTCGGCACTGAAGCTTTCTTT NA NA TRBJ1-1 TRBV7-2
CASSHRTDSNQPQHF TGTGCCAGTAGTCACAGGACAGATAGCAATCAGCCCCAGCATTTT NA NA TRBJ1-5 TRBV19